Sequencing of this T cell receptor beta chain was carried out in a study of blood T cell repertoires in COVID-19. Methods used by the authors: Estimated nucleated cell counts came from reference gene primer amplification. The table came from immunoSEQ multiplex PCR; TCRdb's copy has only in-frame clones and leaves some out. That table is the source of V, J and clone size, and D and trimming were worked out from the DNA. The sample has a few hundred thousand clones, around 89% seen once. Among Cohort 3 donors, those recovered had two negative PCRs, clearance, or symptom resolution. The CDR3 sequence is 15 residues long. Germline V lookup: CDR1 LGHNA, CDR2 YSLEER. The V end was cut by 4 bases, the J end by 4 bases, with 16 bases between.

This receptor was obtained from a woman between 40 and 50 years old who had recovered from COVID-19. The chain combines TRBV4-3 with TRBJ1-2; perhaps TRBD1 as D (5 bases). The sample comprised PBMCs or T cells enriched from blood (not recorded which). Here the CDR3 DNA reads TGCGCCAGCAGCCGAACCGTAGGGACTCCCTATGGCTACACCTTC. Residues: CASSRTVGTPYGYTF.